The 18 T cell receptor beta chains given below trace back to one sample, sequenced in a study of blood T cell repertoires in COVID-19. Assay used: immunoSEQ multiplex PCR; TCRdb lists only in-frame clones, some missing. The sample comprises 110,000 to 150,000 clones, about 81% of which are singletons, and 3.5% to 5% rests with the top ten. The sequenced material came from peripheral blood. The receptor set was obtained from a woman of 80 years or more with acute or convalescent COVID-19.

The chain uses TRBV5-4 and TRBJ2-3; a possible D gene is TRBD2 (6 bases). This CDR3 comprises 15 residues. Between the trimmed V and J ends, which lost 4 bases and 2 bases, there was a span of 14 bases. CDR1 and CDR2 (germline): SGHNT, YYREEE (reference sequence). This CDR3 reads CASSLSGTTTDTQYF. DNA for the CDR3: TGTGCCAGCAGCCTTAGCGGAACTACCACAGATACGCAGTATTTT.

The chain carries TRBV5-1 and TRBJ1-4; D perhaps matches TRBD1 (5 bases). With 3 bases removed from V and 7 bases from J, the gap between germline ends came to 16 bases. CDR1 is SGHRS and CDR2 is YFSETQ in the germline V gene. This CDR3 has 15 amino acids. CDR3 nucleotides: TGCGCCAGCAGCTCCCAGGCTTCAAGGGGTGAAAAACTGTTTTTT. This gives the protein CASSSQASRGEKLFF. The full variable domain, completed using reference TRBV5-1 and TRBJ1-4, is KAGVTQTPRYLIKTRGQQVTLSCSPISGHRSVSWYQQTPGQGLQFLFEYFSETQRNKGNFPGRFSGRQFSNSRSEMNVSTLELGDSALYLCASSSQASRGEKLFFGSGTQLSVL.

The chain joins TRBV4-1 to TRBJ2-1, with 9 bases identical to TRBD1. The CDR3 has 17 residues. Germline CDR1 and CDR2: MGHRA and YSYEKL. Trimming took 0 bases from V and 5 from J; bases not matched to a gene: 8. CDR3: CASSQDLGQGFNNEQFF. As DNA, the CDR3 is TGCGCCAGCAGCCAAGATTTGGGACAGGGATTTAACAATGAGCAGTTCTTC.

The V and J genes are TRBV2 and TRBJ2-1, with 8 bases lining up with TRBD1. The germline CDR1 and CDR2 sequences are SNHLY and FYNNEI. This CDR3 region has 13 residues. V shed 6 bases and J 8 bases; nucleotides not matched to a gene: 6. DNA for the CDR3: TGTGCCAGCAGATGGACAGGGATCGATGAGCAGTTCTTC. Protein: CASRWTGIDEQFF.

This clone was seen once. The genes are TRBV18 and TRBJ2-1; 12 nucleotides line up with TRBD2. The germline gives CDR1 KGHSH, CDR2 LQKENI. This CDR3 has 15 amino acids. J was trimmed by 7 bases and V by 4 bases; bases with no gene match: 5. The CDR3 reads CASSLALAGGNEQFF. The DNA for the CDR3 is TGTGCCAGCTCACTGGCGCTAGCGGGGGGGAATGAGCAGTTCTTC.

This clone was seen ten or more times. CDR3 nucleotide sequence: TGTGCCAGCAGCCAAGGAGTAAGCGGGAACACTGGAGAGACCCAGTACTTC. Translation gives CASSQGVSGNTGETQYF. The genes are TRBV4-2 and TRBJ2-5; 7 bases agree with TRBD2. The length of the CDR3 is 17 residues. Germline CDR1 is LGHNA and CDR2 is YNFKEQ. The V gene end was trimmed by 1 base and the J gene end by 4 bases; junction bases not matched to a gene: 12.

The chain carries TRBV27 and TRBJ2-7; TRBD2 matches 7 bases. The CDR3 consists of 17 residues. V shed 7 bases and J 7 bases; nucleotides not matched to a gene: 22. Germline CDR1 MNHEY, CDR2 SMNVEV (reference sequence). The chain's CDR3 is CASNPGLVFGGSWEQYF. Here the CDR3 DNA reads TGTGCCAGCAACCCCGGACTAGTGTTCGGGGGTTCCTGGGAGCAGTACTTC.

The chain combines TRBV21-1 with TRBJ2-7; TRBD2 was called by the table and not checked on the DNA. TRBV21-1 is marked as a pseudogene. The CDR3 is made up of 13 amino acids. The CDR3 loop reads CARPGTSTYEQYF. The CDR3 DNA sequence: TGTGCCAGGCCTGGGACTTCCACCTACGAGCAGTACTTC.

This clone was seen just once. The CDR3 bases are TGCGCCAGCAGCCAGGGGAGCTCCTACGAGCAGTACTTC. Translating it yields CASSQGSSYEQYF. The rearrangement links TRBV5-1 to TRBJ2-7; possible D gene TRBD1, 6 bases. Trimming removed 4 bases from V and 0 bases from J, with 8 bases in between. The germline V gene encodes CDR1 SGHRS and CDR2 YFSETQ. This CDR3 is built from 13 residues.

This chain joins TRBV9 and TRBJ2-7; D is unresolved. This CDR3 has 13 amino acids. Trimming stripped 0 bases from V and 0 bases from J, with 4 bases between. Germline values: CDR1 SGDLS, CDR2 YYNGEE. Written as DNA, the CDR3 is TGTGCCAGCAGCGTAGGCGCCTCCTACGAGCAGTACTTC. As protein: CASSVGASYEQYF.

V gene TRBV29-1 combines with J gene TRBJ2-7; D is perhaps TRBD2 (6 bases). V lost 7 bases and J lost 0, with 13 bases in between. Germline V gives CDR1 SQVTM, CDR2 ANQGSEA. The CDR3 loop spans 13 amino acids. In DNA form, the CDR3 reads TGCAGCGGGGGCGAGGACTACTCCTACGAGCAGTACTTC. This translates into CSGGEDYSYEQYF.

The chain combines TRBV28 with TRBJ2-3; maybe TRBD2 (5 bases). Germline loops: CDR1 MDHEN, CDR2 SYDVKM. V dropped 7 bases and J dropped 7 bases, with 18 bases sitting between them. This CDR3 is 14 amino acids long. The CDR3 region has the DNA TGTGCCAGCACTAGGTCAGCCGGGGAAAATACGCAGTATTTT. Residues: CASTRSAGENTQYF.

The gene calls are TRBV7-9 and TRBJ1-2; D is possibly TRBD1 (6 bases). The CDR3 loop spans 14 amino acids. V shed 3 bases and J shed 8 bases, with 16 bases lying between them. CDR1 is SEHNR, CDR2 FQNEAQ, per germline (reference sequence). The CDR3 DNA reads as TGTGCCAGCAGCTTCTCGGACAGCGGGATCGGCTACACCTTC. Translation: CASSFSDSGIGYTF.

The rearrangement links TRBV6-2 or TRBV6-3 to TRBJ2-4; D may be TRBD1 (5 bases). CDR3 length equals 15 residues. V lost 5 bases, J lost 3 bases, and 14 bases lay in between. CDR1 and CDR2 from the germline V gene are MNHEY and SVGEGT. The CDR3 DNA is TGTGCCAGCAGTCCGACGTACGACAGCAAAAACATTCAGTACTTC. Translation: CASSPTYDSKNIQYF.

The CDR3 DNA reads as TGTGCCAGCAGCTCTCCCGGACTAGCGGGGCAAGAGACCCAGTACTTC. Its translation is CASSSPGLAGQETQYF. The rearrangement joins TRBV7-2 to TRBJ2-5, with 12 bases that match TRBD2. After removal of 4 bases from V and 2 bases from J, the junction contained 5 bases not matched to a gene. The germline CDR1 and CDR2 sequences are SGHTA and FQGNSA. This CDR3 contains 16 residues.

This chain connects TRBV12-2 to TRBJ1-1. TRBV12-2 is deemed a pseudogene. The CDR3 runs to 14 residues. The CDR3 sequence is CASRLEISNTEAFF. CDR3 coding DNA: TGTGCAAGTCGCTTGGAGATTTCGAACACTGAAGCTTTCTTT.

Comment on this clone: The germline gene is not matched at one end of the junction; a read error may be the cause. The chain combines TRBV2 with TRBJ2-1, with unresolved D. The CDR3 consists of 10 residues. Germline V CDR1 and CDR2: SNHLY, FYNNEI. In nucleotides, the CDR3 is TGTGCCAGCCGACGGTTTGGGCAAGTCTTC. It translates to CASRRFGQVF.

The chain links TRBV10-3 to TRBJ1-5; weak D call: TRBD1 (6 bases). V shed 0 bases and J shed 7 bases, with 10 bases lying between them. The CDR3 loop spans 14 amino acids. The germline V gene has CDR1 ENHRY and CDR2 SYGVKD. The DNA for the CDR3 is TGTGCCATCAGTGAGTCGACAGGAAGACAGCCCCAGCATTTT. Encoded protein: CAISESTGRQPQHF.